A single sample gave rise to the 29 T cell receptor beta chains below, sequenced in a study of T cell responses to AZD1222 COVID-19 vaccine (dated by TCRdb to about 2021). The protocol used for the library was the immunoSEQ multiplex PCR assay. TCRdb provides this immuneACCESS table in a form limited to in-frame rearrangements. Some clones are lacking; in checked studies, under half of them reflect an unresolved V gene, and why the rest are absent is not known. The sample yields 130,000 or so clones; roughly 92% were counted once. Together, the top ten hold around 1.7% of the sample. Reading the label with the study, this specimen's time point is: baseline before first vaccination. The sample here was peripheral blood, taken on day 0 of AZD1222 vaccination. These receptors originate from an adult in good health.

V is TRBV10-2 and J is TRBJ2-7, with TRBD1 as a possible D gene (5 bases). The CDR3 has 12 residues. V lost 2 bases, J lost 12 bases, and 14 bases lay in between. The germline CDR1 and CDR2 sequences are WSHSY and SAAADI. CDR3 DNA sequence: TGCGCCAGCAGTGAGAGTGGGGCCCTAGGGTACTTC. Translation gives CASSESGALGYF.

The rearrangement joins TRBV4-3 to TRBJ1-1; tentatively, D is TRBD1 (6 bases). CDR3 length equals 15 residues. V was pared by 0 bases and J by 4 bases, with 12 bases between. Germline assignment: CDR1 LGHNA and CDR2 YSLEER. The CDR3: CASSQDLGGSTEAFF. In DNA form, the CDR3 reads TGCGCCAGCAGCCAAGATTTAGGGGGAAGCACTGAAGCTTTCTTT.

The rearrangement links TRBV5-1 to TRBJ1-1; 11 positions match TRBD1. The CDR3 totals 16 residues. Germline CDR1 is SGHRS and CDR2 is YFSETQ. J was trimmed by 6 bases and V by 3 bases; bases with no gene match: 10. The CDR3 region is CASSSGDRGYSAEAFF. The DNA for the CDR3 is TGCGCCAGCAGCTCTGGGGACAGGGGGTACTCCGCTGAAGCTTTCTTT.

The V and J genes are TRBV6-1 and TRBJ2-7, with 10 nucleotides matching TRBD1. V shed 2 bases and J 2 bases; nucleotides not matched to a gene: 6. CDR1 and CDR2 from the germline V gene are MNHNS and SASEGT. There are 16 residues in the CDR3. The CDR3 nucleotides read TGTGCCAGCAGTGAACGACAGGGGGCGGGCACCTACGAGCAGTACTTC. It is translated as CASSERQGAGTYEQYF.

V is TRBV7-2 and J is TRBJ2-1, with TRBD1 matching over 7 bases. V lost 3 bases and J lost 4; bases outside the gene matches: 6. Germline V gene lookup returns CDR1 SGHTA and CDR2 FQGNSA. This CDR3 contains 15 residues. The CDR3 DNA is TGTGCCAGCAGCTTCGATCCGGGACAGTACAATGAGCAGTTCTTC. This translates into CASSFDPGQYNEQFF.

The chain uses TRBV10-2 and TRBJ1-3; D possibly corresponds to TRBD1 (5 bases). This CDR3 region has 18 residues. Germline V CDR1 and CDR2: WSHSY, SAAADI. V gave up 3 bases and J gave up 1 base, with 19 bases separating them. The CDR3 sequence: CASSDGTPWEPSGNTIYF. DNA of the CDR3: TGCGCCAGCAGTGACGGGACTCCCTGGGAGCCTTCTGGAAACACCATATATTTT.

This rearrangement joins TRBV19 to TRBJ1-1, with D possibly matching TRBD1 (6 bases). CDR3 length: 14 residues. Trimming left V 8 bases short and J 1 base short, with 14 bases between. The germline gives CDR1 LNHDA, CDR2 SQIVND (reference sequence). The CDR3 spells CASLRGQSNTEAFF. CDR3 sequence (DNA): TGTGCCAGTCTCCGGGGGCAGTCGAACACTGAAGCTTTCTTT.

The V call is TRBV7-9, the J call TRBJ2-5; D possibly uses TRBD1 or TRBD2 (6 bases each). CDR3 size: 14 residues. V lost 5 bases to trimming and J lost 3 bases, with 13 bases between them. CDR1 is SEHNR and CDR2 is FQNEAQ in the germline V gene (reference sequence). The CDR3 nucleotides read TGTGCCAGCAGCCCCCGGGGGCCCAAAGAGACCCAGTACTTC. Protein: CASSPRGPKETQYF.

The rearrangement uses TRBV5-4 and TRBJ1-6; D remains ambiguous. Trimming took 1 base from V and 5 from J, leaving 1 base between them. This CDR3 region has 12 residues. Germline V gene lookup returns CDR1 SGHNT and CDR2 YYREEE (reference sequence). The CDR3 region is CASSLNNSPLHF. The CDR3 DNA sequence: TGTGCCAGCAGCTTGAATAATTCACCCCTCCACTTT.

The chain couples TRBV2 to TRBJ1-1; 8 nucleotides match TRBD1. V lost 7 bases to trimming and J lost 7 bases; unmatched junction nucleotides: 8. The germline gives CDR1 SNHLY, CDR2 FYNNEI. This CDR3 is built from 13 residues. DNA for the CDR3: TGTGCCAGCATTATGTCACAGGGGGTTGAAGCTTTCTTT. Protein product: CASIMSQGVEAFF.

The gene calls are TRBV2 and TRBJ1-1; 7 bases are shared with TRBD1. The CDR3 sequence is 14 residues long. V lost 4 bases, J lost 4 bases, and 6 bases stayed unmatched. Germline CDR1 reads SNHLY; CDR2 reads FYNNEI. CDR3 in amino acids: CASSVAGGTTEAFF. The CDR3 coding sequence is TGTGCCAGCAGTGTAGCAGGGGGGACCACTGAAGCTTTCTTT. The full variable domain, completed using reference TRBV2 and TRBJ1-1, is EPEVTQTPSHQVTQMGQEVILRCVPISNHLYFYWYRQILGQKVEFLVSFYNNEISEKSEIFDDQFSVERPDGSNFTLKIRSTKLEDSAMYFCASSVAGGTTEAFFGQGTRLTVV.

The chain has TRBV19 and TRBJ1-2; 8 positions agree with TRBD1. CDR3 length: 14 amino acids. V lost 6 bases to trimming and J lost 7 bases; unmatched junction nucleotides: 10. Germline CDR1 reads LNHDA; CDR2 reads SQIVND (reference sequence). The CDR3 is CASSGQGLVSGYTF. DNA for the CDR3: TGTGCCAGTAGCGGACAGGGACTAGTGAGTGGCTACACCTTC.

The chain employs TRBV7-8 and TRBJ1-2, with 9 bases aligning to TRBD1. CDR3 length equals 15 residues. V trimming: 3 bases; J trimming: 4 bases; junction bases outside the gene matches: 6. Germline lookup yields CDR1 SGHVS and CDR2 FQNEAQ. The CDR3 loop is CASSFGQGKGYGYTF. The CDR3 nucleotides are TGTGCCAGCAGCTTTGGACAGGGGAAGGGCTATGGCTACACCTTC.

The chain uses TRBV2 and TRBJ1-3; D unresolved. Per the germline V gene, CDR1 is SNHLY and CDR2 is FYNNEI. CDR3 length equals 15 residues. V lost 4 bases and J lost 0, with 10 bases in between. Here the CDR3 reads CASSAEGNSGNTIYF. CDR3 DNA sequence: TGTGCCAGCAGTGCTGAGGGCAACTCTGGAAACACCATATATTTT.

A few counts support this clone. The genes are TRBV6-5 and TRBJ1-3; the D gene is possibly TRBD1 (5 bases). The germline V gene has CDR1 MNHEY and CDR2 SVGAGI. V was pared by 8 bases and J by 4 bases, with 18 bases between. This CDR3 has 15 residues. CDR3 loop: CASEHVGELGNTIYF. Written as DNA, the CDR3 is TGTGCCAGCGAGCATGTGGGGGAACTCGGAAACACCATATATTTT.

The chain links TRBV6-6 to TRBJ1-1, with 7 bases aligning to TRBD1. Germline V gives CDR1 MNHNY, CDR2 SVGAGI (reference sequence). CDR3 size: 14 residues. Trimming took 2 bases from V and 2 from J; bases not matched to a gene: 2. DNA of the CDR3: TGTGCCAGCAGTTACGGGACAGAAAACACTGAAGCTTTCTTT. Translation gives CASSYGTENTEAFF.

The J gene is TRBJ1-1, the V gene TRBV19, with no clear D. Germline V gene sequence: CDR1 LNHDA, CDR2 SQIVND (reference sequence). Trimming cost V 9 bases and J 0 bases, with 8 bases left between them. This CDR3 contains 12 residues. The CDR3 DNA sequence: TGTGCCAGCCTCACCCTGAACACTGAAGCTTTCTTT. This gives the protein CASLTLNTEAFF.

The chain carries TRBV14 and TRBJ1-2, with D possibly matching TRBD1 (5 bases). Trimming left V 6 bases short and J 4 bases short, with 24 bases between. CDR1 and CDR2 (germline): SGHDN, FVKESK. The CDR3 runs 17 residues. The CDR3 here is CASSPFVRGPRGYGYTF. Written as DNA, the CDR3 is TGTGCCAGCAGTCCCTTTGTAAGGGGACCCCGTGGCTATGGCTACACCTTC.

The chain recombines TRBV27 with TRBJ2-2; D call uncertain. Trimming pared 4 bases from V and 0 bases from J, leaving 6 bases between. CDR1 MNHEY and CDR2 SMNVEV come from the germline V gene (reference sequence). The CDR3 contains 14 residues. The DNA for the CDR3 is TGTGCCAGCAGTTACGGGCCGAACACCGGGGAGCTGTTTTTT. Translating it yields CASSYGPNTGELFF.

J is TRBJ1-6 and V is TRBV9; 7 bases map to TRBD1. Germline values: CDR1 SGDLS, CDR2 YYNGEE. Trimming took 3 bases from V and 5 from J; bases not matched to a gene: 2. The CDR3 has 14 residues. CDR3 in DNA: TGTGCCAGCAGCGAGGGACAGAATAATTCACCCCTCCACTTT. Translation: CASSEGQNNSPLHF. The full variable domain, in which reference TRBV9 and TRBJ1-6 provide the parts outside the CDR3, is DSGVTQTPKHLITATGQRVTLRCSPRSGDLSVYWYQQSLDQGLQFLIQYYNGEERAKGNILERFSAQQFPDLHSELNLSSLELGDSALYFCASSEGQNNSPLHFGNGTRLTVT.

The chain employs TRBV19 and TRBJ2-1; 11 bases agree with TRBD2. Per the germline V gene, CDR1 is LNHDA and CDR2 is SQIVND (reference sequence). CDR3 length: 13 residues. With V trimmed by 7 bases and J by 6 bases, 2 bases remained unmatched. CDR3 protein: CASTSGRRNEQFF. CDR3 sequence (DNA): TGTGCCAGTACTAGCGGGAGGCGCAATGAGCAGTTCTTC.

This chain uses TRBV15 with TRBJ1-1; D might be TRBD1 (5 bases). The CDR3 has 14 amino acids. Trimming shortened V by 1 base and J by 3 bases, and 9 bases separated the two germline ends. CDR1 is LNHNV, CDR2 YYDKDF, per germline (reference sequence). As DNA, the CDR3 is TGTGCCACCAGCAGAGGGGACTCACACACTGAAGCTTTCTTT. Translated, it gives CATSRGDSHTEAFF.

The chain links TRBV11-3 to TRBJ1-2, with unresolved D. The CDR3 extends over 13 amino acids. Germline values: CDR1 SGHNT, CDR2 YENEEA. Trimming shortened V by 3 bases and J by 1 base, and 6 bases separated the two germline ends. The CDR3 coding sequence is TGTGCCAGCAGCTTTGGGAGTAACTATGGCTACACCTTC. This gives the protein CASSFGSNYGYTF.

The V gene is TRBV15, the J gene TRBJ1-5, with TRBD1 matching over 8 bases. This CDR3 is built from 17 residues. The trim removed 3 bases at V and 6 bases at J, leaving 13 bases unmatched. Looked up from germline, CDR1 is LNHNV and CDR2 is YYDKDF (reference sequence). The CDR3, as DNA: TGTGCCACCAGCAGGCTGGCCTCGACAGGGGAGGGTCAGCCCCAGCATTTT. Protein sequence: CATSRLASTGEGQPQHF.

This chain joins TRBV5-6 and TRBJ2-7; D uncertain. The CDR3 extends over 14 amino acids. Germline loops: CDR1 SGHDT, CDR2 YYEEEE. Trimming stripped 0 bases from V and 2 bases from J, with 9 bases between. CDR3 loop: CASSLVSAPYEQYF. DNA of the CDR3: TGTGCCAGCAGCTTGGTATCGGCCCCCTACGAGCAGTACTTC.

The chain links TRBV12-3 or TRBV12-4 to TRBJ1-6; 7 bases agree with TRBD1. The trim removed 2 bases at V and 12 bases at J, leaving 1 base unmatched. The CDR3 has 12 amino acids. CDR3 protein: CASSLQGGPLHF. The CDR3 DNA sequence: TGTGCCAGCAGTTTACAGGGGGGACCCCTCCACTTT.

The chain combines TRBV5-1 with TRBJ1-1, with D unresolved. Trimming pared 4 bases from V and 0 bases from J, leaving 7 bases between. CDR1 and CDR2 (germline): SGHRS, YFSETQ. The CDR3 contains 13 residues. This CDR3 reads CASSPDVNTEAFF. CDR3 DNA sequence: TGCGCCAGCAGCCCGGACGTGAACACTGAAGCTTTCTTT.

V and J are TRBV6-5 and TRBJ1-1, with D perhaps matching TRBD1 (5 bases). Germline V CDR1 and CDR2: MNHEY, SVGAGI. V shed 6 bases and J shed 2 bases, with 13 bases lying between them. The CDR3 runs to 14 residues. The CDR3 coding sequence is TGTGCCAGCAGGCCGGGACTTAGCAACACTGAAGCTTTCTTT. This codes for CASRPGLSNTEAFF.

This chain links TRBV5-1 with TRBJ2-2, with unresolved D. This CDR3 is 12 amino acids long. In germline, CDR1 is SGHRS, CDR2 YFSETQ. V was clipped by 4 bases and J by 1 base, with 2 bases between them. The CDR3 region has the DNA TGCGCCAGCAGCCAGAACACCGGGGAGCTGTTTTTT. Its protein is CASSQNTGELFF.